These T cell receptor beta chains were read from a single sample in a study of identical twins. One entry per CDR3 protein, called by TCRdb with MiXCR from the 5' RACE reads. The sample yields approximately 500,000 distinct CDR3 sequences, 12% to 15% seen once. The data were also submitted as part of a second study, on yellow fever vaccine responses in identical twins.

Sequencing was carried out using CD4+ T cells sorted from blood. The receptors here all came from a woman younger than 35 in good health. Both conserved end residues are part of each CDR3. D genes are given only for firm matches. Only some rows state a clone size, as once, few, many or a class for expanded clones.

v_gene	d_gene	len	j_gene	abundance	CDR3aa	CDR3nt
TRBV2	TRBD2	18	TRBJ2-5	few	CASSPYTKGLAGEETQYF	TGTGCCAGCAGTCCTTACACGAAAGGACTAGCGGGAGAAGAGACCCAGTACTTC
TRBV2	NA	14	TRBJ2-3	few	CASSEVGSTDTQYF	TGTGCCAGCAGTGAAGTGGGTAGCACAGATACGCAGTATTTT
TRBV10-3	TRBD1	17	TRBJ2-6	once	CAISLGTANSGANVLTF	TGTGCCATCAGTCTTGGGACAGCGAACTCTGGGGCCAACGTCCTGACTTTC
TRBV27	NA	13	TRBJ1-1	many	CASSPLVRAEAFF	TGTGCCAGCAGTCCCCTTGTCAGGGCTGAAGCTTTCTTT
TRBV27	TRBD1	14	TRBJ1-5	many	CASSPDRGNQPQHF	TGTGCCAGCAGTCCGGACAGGGGCAATCAGCCCCAGCATTTT
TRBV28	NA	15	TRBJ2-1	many	CASSGGNIDYNEQFF	TGTGCCAGCAGCGGGGGTAATATAGACTACAATGAGCAGTTCTTC
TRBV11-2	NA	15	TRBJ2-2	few	CASSRTAANTGELFF	TGTGCCAGCAGTCGGACAGCGGCGAACACCGGGGAGCTGTTTTTT
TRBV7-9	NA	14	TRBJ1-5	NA	CASSLGPNRQPQHF	TGTGCCAGCAGCTTAGGTCCGAACAGGCAGCCCCAGCATTTT
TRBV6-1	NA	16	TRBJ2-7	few	CASSRDNLSGRGKQYF	TGTGCCAGCAGTCGAGATAATCTAAGCGGTAGGGGGAAGCAGTACTTC
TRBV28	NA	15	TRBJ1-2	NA	CASSLNGKSPGGYTF	TGTGCCAGCAGTTTAAATGGCAAAAGTCCGGGTGGCTACACCTTC
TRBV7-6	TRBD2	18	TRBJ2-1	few	CASSLARTSGNPYNEQFF	TGTGCCAGCAGCTTAGCTAGGACTAGCGGGAATCCCTACAATGAGCAGTTCTTC
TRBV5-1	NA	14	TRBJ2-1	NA	CATSPGGRWDEQFF	TGCGCCACCTCACCCGGGGGGCGCTGGGATGAGCAGTTCTTC
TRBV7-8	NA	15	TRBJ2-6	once	CASSPRVSGANVLTF	TGTGCCAGCAGCCCCAGGGTCTCTGGGGCCAACGTCCTGACTTTC
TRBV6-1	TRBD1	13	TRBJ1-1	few	CASSHDRGAEAFF	TGTGCCAGCAGCCACGACAGGGGGGCTGAAGCTTTCTTT
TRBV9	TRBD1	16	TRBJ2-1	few	CASSPRTGGGENEQFF	TGTGCCAGCAGTCCTAGGACAGGGGGAGGAGAAAATGAGCAGTTCTTC
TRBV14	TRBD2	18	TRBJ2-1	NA	CASSQGLSGRALSNEQFF	TGTGCCAGCAGCCAAGGGTTAAGCGGGAGGGCCCTCTCCAATGAGCAGTTCTTC
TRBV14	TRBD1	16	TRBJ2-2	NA	CASSHLTGRNTGELFF	TGTGCCAGCAGCCACTTGACAGGGCGAAACACCGGGGAGCTGTTTTTT
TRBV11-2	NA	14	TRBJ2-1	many	CASTPRRGYNEQFF	TGTGCCAGCACCCCCCGAAGGGGATACAATGAGCAGTTCTTC
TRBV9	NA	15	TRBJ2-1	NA	CASSVTLSSYNEQFF	TGTGCCAGCAGCGTTACACTAAGCTCCTACAATGAGCAGTTCTTC
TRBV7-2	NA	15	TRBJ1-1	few	CASSSSVLGSTEAFF	TGTGCCAGCAGCAGTAGCGTATTGGGCAGCACTGAAGCTTTCTTT
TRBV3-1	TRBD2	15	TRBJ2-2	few	CASSPPTSGGGELFF	TGTGCCAGCAGCCCCCCGACTAGCGGGGGCGGGGAGCTGTTTTTT
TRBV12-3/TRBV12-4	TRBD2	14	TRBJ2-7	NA	CASRRGLAGVEQYF	TGTGCCAGCAGGCGCGGACTAGCGGGAGTTGAGCAGTACTTC
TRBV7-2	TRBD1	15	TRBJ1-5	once	CASSWTGNGNQPQHF	TGTGCCAGCAGCTGGACAGGGAATGGCAATCAGCCCCAGCATTTT
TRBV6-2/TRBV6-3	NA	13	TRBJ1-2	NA	CASSSDGIYGYTF	TGTGCCAGCAGTTCGGACGGAATCTATGGCTACACCTTC
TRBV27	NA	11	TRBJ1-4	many	CASSPEGQLFF	TGTGCCAGTTCCCCGGAGGGTCAACTGTTTTTT
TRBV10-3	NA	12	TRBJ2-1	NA	CAISEGNNEQFF	TGTGCCATCAGTGAGGGAAACAATGAGCAGTTCTTC
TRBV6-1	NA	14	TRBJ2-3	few	CASRFSESTDTQYF	TGTGCCAGCAGATTTAGCGAAAGCACAGATACGCAGTATTTT
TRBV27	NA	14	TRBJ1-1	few	CASRDRRTAIEAFF	TGTGCCAGCAGGGACCGAAGGACAGCCATTGAAGCTTTCTTT
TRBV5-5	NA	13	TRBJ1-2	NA	CASTPGASYGYTF	TGTGCCAGCACCCCCGGGGCTAGCTATGGCTACACCTTC
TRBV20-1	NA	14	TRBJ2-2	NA	CSASRIMGGGELFF	TGCAGTGCTAGCCGCATTATGGGGGGCGGGGAGCTGTTTTTT
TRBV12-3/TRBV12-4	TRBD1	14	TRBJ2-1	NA	CASTKDRPRDEQFF	TGTGCCAGCACCAAGGACAGGCCCAGGGATGAGCAGTTCTTC
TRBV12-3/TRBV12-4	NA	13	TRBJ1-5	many	CASSFGLDQPQHF	TGTGCCAGCAGTTTTGGGCTTGACCAGCCCCAGCATTTT
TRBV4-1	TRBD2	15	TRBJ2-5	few	CASSQPRLARETQYF	TGCGCCAGCAGCCAACCTAGACTAGCGAGAGAGACCCAGTACTTC
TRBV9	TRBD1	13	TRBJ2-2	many	CASRDRNTGELFF	TGTGCCAGCCGGGACAGGAACACCGGGGAGCTGTTTTTT
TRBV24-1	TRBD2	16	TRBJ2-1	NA	CATSHSSSGGYNEQFF	TGTGCCACCAGCCACAGCTCTAGCGGGGGATACAATGAGCAGTTCTTC
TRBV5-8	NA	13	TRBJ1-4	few	CASRLPYNEKLFF	TGTGCCAGCAGACTACCTTACAATGAAAAACTGTTTTTT
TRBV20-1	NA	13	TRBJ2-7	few	CSAAGTGAYEQYF	TGCAGTGCAGCCGGGACTGGAGCCTACGAGCAGTACTTC
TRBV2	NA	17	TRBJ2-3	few	CASKDRARGKGADTQYF	TGTGCCAGCAAGGATCGGGCCAGGGGAAAGGGCGCAGATACGCAGTATTTT
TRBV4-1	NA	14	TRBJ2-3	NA	CASSQGPETDTQYF	TGCGCCAGCAGCCAAGGGCCTGAAACAGATACGCAGTATTTT
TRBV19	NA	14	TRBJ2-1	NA	CASNKKSSYNEQFF	TGTGCCAGTAATAAAAAGAGCTCCTACAATGAGCAGTTCTTC
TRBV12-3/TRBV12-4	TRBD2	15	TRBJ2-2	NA	CASSLGGSPSVELFF	TGTGCCAGCAGTTTGGGGGGGAGCCCCTCTGTGGAGCTGTTTTTT
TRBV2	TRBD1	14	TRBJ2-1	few	CASSGQGLRNEQFF	TGTGCCAGCAGTGGACAGGGTCTTAGAAATGAGCAGTTCTTC
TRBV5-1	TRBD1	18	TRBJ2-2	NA	CASSPQGTGTLNTGELFF	TGCGCCAGCAGCCCGCAAGGGACAGGTACCCTGAACACCGGGGAGCTGTTTTTT
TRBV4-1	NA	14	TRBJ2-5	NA	CASSQVYAEETQYF	TGCGCCAGCAGCCAAGTGTACGCGGAGGAGACCCAGTACTTC
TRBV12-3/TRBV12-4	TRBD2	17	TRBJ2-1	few	CASSLTSGGAYYNEQFF	TGTGCCAGCAGTTTAACTAGCGGGGGGGCTTACTACAATGAGCAGTTCTTC
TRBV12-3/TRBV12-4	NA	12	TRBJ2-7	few	CASRPYGGEQYF	TGTGCCAGCAGACCGTACGGGGGCGAGCAGTACTTC
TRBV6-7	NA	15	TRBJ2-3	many	CASSYDGRGVDTQYF	TGTGCCAGCAGTTACGATGGACGCGGGGTGGATACGCAGTATTTT
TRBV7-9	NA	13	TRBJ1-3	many	CASSKDLGNTIYF	TGTGCCAGCAGCAAAGATCTTGGAAACACCATATATTTT
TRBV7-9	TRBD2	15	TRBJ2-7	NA	CASSPQGLAGGEQYF	TGTGCCAGCAGCCCCCAGGGACTAGCGGGGGGCGAGCAGTACTTC
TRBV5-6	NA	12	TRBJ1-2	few	CASSFDENGYTF	TGTGCCAGCAGCTTTGATGAGAATGGCTACACCTTC
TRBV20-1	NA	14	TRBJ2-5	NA	CSANLRGYQETQYF	TGCAGTGCTAACCTAAGGGGGTACCAAGAGACCCAGTACTTC
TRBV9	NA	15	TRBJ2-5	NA	CASSVDPTGQETQYF	TGTGCCAGCAGCGTAGATCCAACAGGCCAAGAGACCCAGTACTTC
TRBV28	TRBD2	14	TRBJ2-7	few	CASNDLAGLYEQYF	TGTGCCAGCAACGATCTAGCGGGACTCTACGAGCAGTACTTC
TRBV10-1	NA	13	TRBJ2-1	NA	CASSESLAGKQFF	TGCGCCAGCAGTGAGTCGTTGGCGGGAAAGCAGTTCTTC
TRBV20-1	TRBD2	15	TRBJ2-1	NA	CSATRTSGAANEQFF	TGCAGTGCTACTCGGACTAGCGGGGCCGCCAATGAGCAGTTCTTC
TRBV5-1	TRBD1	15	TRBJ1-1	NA	CASSSSDRVAAEAFF	TGCGCCAGCAGCTCCTCGGACAGGGTCGCCGCTGAAGCTTTCTTT
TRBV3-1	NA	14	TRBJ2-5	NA	CASSDSSAQETQYF	TGTGCCAGCAGCGATTCTAGCGCTCAAGAGACCCAGTACTTC
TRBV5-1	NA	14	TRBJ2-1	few	CASRGASSYNEQFF	TGCGCCAGCCGCGGGGCTAGCTCCTACAATGAGCAGTTCTTC